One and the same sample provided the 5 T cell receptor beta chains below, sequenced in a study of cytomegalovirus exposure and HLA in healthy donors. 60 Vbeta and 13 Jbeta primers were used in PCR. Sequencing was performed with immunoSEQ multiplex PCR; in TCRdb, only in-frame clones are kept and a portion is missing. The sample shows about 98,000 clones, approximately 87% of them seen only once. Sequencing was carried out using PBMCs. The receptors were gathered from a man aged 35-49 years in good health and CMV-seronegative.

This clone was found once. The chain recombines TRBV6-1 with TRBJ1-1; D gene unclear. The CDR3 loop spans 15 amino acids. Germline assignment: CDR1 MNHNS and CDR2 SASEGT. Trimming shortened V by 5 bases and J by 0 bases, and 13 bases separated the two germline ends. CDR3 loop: CASSRIRHMNTEAFF. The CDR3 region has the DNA TGTGCCAGCAGTCGAATCAGGCATATGAACACTGAAGCTTTCTTT.

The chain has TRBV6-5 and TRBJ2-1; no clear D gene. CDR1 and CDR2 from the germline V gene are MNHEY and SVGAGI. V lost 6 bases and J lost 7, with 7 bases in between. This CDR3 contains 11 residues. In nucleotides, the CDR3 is TGTGCCAGCAGGCTCGCGAATGAGCAGTTCTTC. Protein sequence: CASRLANEQFF.

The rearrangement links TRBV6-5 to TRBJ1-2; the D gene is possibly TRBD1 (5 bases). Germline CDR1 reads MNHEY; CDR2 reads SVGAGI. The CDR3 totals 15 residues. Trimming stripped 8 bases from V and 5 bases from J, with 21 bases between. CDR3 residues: CASVPTTFGGYGYTF. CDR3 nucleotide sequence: TGTGCCAGCGTCCCTACTACCTTCGGGGGGTATGGCTACACCTTC.

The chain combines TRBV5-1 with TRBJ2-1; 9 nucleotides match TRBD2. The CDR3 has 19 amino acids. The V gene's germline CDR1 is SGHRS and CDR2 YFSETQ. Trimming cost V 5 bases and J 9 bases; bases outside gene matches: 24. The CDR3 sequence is CASSPARRSLAGSVSEQFF. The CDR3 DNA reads TGCGCCAGCAGTCCCGCCAGGAGATCGCTAGCGGGGTCAGTTAGTGAGCAGTTCTTC.

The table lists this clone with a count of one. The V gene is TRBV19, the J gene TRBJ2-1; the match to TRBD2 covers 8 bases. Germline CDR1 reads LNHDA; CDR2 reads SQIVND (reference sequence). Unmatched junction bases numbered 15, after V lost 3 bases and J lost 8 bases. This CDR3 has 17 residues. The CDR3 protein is CASSIYPPGLGVDEQFF. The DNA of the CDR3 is TGTGCCAGTAGTATCTACCCGCCGGGACTAGGGGTTGATGAGCAGTTCTTC. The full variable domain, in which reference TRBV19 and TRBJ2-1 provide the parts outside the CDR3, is DGGITQSPKYLFRKEGQNVTLSCEQNLNHDAMYWYRQDPGQGLRLIYYSQIVNDFQKGDIAEGYSVSREKKESFPLTVTSAQKNPTAFYLCASSIYPPGLGVDEQFFGPGTRLTVL.